This T cell receptor (beta chain) came from a study of siplizumab effects on memory and regulatory T cells. Study-wide points: Roughly 80-97% of proliferating CD4+ or CD8+ clones defied assignment to a naive or memory phenotype. Siplizumab led to significantly less abundant alloreactive sequences that could be traced back to unstimulated CD4+ memory cells. Proliferating Tregs' suppressive function in siplizumab cultures went unconfirmed.

From germline, CDR1 is MNHNY and CDR2 SVGAGI (reference sequence). V was pared by 1 base and J by 6 bases, with 6 bases between. This CDR3 has 12 amino acids. TCR templates, some 10^5 per sample, were assayed. Method: immunoSEQ multiplex PCR; TCRdb's copy keeps in-frame clones and lacks some. The data hold approximately 100,000 clones, with 94% observed a single time. Turning to this clone: Its antigen is as yet unknown.

Sequenced sample: Tregs sorted from blood. This chain connects TRBV6-6 to TRBJ1-2; D unresolved. This receptor was taken from a human donor in good health. CDR3 bases: TGTGCCAGCAGTTACTACGGGGATGGCTACACCTTC. This gives the protein CASSYYGDGYTF.